The rows below give T cell receptor beta chains drawn from one sample of a study of blood T cell repertoires in COVID-19. Profiling relied on immunoSEQ multiplex PCR, and the TCRdb table lists in-frame clones only, not all of them. Of about 230,000 clones in the sample, nearly 90% are singletons; the top ten hold 3% to 4%. Material for sequencing was PBMCs or T cells enriched from blood (not recorded which). The receptors here all came from a woman in her thirties with acute COVID-19. CDR3s include the opening cysteine and the closing phenylalanine or tryptophan. Each record gives: clone size, V gene, CDR3 protein. Clone size is stated in some rows and not others, as once, few, many or a class when expanded.

clone_size: NA
v_call: TRBV7-9
cdr3_aa: CASTSRRAGENIQYF

clone_size: NA
v_call: TRBV5-1
cdr3_aa: CASSRSGDLTMNTEAFF

clone_size: NA
v_call: TRBV6-2/TRBV6-3
cdr3_aa: CASSTQGPEAFF

clone_size: NA
v_call: TRBV7-8
cdr3_aa: CASSLRTGELFF

clone_size: NA
v_call: TRBV18
cdr3_aa: CASSTSTGTVGRGYTF

clone_size: NA
v_call: TRBV7-6
cdr3_aa: CASSLGFRGRNNEQFF

clone_size: NA
v_call: TRBV9
cdr3_aa: CASSGGDSTEAFF

clone_size: NA
v_call: TRBV7-9
cdr3_aa: CASSLARRGLNTEAFF

clone_size: NA
v_call: TRBV15
cdr3_aa: CATARGRGRNQPQHF

clone_size: NA
v_call: TRBV4-1
cdr3_aa: CASTQWESGVHGYTF

clone_size: NA
v_call: TRBV12-3/TRBV12-4
cdr3_aa: CASSFTGDTEAFF

clone_size: NA
v_call: TRBV27
cdr3_aa: CASSFGHNTGELFF

clone_size: NA
v_call: TRBV4-1
cdr3_aa: CASSQPGLAEQYF

clone_size: NA
v_call: TRBV6-5
cdr3_aa: CASSSTGASNQPQHF

clone_size: NA
v_call: TRBV4-1
cdr3_aa: CASSQVGVRLPKETQYF

clone_size: NA
v_call: TRBV30
cdr3_aa: CAWNRLAGQRGDLQFF

clone_size: NA
v_call: TRBV5-1
cdr3_aa: CASSLEGLPGTGELFF

clone_size: NA
v_call: TRBV6-4
cdr3_aa: CASSGDGGQPQHF

clone_size: NA
v_call: TRBV10-2
cdr3_aa: CASSEEGAAEAFF

clone_size: NA
v_call: TRBV18
cdr3_aa: CASSWGGAGTYNEQFF

clone_size: few
v_call: TRBV3-1/TRBV3-2
cdr3_aa: CASSQDLNQPQHF

clone_size: NA
v_call: TRBV27
cdr3_aa: CASSLWVAGGETDTQYF

clone_size: NA
v_call: TRBV14
cdr3_aa: CASSQGPRPLHF

clone_size: NA
v_call: TRBV5-1
cdr3_aa: CASRDTGAGEQFF

clone_size: NA
v_call: TRBV19
cdr3_aa: CASRREIGNEQYF

clone_size: NA
v_call: TRBV5-1
cdr3_aa: CASSLPGQGAAEAFF

clone_size: NA
v_call: TRBV10-1
cdr3_aa: CASSATVPSYEQYF

clone_size: NA
v_call: TRBV7-6
cdr3_aa: CASSFRDRGTDTQYF

clone_size: NA
v_call: TRBV12-3/TRBV12-4
cdr3_aa: CASSPGQSEAFF

clone_size: NA
v_call: TRBV7-9
cdr3_aa: CASSLGQVHGYTF

clone_size: NA
v_call: TRBV5-4
cdr3_aa: CASSRSGDRTPRKLFF